This T cell receptor beta chain was obtained from a study of blood T cell repertoires in COVID-19 (dated by TCRdb to about 2020). For context, the study as a whole: Samples from collaborators originated in the United States, Italy and Spain and spanned both the acute and convalescent phases of COVID-19. The samples were drawn from two sources: the first 160 participants of the ongoing ImmuneRACE study, and fewer than 1,500 subjects contributed by 6 global collaborators. The repertoires were made available in a free public database intended to serve as a resource for research on the immune response to SARS-CoV-2. The dataset comprised deeply sampled blood TCRbeta repertoires from subjects exposed to, actively infected with, or recovered from COVID-19. The material from the prospective study consisted of cDNA or gDNA derived from T cells, B-cell-depleted T cells, or PBMCs. Where available, HLA class I and class II types were taken from metadata supplied by the sample provider and were not determined by assay-based typing. Nearly every sample came with metadata listing a de-identified subject ID, COVID-19 status, age in years and sex. Overall results and qualifications from the work: The quantity of clinical and demographic metadata differed by source and by participant and was supplied without curation.

The CDR3 sequence holds 11 residues, the cysteine and phenylalanine included. The CDR3 DNA has 33 bases and is translated from base 1. CDR1 GTSNPN and CDR2 SVGIG are derived from the germline V gene (reference sequence). Trimming takes 0 bases from V and 10 bases from J, and the germline ends sit 9 bases apart. This clone was counted only a few times. It lacks a known antigen. It has no much larger one-base neighbor in the sample; base qualities were not kept. Samples from volunteer blood donors who had recovered from COVID-19 were contributed by a second Seattle source. Collaborating institutions collected whole blood in K2EDTA tubes following their own protocols. For TCRbeta analysis, collaborator samples were shipped as frozen whole blood, as isolated PBMCs, or as DNA extracted from either sample type. TCRbeta CDR3 regions were amplified from genomic DNA using the immunoSEQ Assay, a bias-controlled multiplex PCR. Turning to the authors' computational methods: The number of nucleated cells in each sample was estimated by amplification of reference gene primers within the assay. To quantify the absolute abundance of each unique TCRbeta CDR3 rearrangement, sequence reads were collapsed and filtered. Productive Simpson clonality was computed per sample as the square root of Simpson's diversity index over productive rearrangements. The immuneACCESS repertoire file appears here via TCRdb, limited to in-frame rearrangements. These files lack a portion of the clones; in checked studies, under half of the deficit traces to unresolved V genes, and the cause of the others is not known. That table gives V, J and clone size, and the DNA gave D and trimming. Counted in this sample were hundreds of thousands of clones; around four fifths of them appeared once. The top ten clonotypes cover more than 8% of the sample.

The rearrangement combines TRBV30 with TRBJ1-1; a tentative D call is TRBD1 (5 bases match). The sample was peripheral blood. The origin of this receptor is a woman aged 45-65 years who had recovered from COVID-19. CDR3 reads: CAWSVQGVAFF. Read as DNA, the sequence is TGTGCCTGGAGTGTACAAGGGGTAGCTTTCTTT.